These T cell receptor beta chains were read from a single sample in a study of spatial heterogeneity in lung cancer. TCRdb re-called the 5' RACE reads through MiXCR, storing one row per CDR3 protein. Here the sample spans tens of thousands of distinct CDR3 sequences, around 7.5% being singletons. Sample: PBMCs, taken at surgery. These receptors originate from a male donor with early-stage non-small cell lung cancer. CDR3s include the opening cysteine and the closing phenylalanine or tryptophan. The D gene is left open where the match is weak. Clone size is stated in some rows and not others, as once, few, many or a class when expanded.

d_gene: .
j_gene: TRBJ2-5
abundance: many
v_gene: TRBV29-1
CDR3aa: CSVEAQLLQETQYF
CDR3nt: TGCAGCGTTGAAGCACAGTTACTCCAAGAGACCCAGTACTTC

d_gene: TRBD2
j_gene: TRBJ2-1
abundance: many
v_gene: TRBV5-6
CDR3aa: CASRSGLAGYNEQFF
CDR3nt: TGTGCCAGCAGATCGGGACTAGCGGGGTACAATGAGCAGTTCTTC

d_gene: .
j_gene: TRBJ2-1
abundance: many
v_gene: TRBV3-1
CDR3aa: CASSQVSGTGGEQFF
CDR3nt: TGTGCCAGCAGCCAAGTGTCAGGGACCGGGGGTGAGCAGTTCTTC

d_gene: .
j_gene: TRBJ2-1
abundance: many
v_gene: TRBV6-6
CDR3aa: CASSSLNRGNEQFF
CDR3nt: TGTGCCAGCAGTTCCCTGAACCGCGGGAATGAGCAGTTCTTC

d_gene: TRBD2
j_gene: TRBJ2-1
abundance: few
v_gene: TRBV3-1
CDR3aa: CASSLYSGGLQSEQFF
CDR3nt: TGTGCCAGCAGCCTATATTCGGGGGGGCTTCAAAGTGAGCAGTTCTTC

d_gene: TRBD2
j_gene: TRBJ2-1
abundance: .
v_gene: TRBV4-3
CDR3aa: CASSQDGAAGKRYNEQFF
CDR3nt: TGCGCCAGCAGCCAAGATGGAGCAGCGGGGAAACGCTACAATGAGCAGTTCTTC

d_gene: TRBD1
j_gene: TRBJ2-5
abundance: few
v_gene: TRBV14
CDR3aa: CASSLGQGARETQYF
CDR3nt: TGTGCCAGCAGCCTAGGACAGGGGGCAAGGGAGACCCAGTACTTC

d_gene: .
j_gene: TRBJ2-1
abundance: many
v_gene: TRBV6-5
CDR3aa: CASNPDWSSYNEQFF
CDR3nt: TGTGCCAGCAACCCTGACTGGAGCTCCTACAATGAGCAGTTCTTC

d_gene: .
j_gene: TRBJ2-4
abundance: many
v_gene: TRBV6-1
CDR3aa: CASSVGRDPIAKNIQYF
CDR3nt: TGTGCCAGCAGTGTTGGCCGGGACCCTATAGCCAAAAACATTCAGTACTTC

d_gene: .
j_gene: TRBJ2-7
abundance: many
v_gene: TRBV6-2/TRBV6-3
CDR3aa: CASTPGLRSYEQYF
CDR3nt: TGTGCCAGCACTCCGGGACTCCGCTCCTACGAGCAGTACTTC

d_gene: TRBD2
j_gene: TRBJ2-5
abundance: few
v_gene: TRBV30
CDR3aa: CAWRLAGVGTQYF
CDR3nt: TGTGCCTGGAGACTAGCGGGAGTTGGGACCCAGTACTTC

d_gene: TRBD2
j_gene: TRBJ2-3
abundance: many
v_gene: TRBV20-1
CDR3aa: CSARDISGSPDTQYF
CDR3nt: TGCAGTGCTAGAGATATCAGCGGGAGTCCGGATACGCAGTATTTT

d_gene: TRBD2
j_gene: TRBJ2-1
abundance: few
v_gene: TRBV25-1
CDR3aa: CASSPRASGRPEQFF
CDR3nt: TGTGCCAGCAGTCCTCGAGCTAGCGGGAGACCTGAGCAGTTCTTC

d_gene: .
j_gene: TRBJ1-3
abundance: .
v_gene: TRBV25-1
CDR3aa: CASSEFANTIYF
CDR3nt: TGTGCCAGCAGTGAATTTGCAAACACCATATATTTT

d_gene: TRBD1
j_gene: TRBJ1-1
abundance: many
v_gene: TRBV7-9
CDR3aa: CASSELTGERTEAFF
CDR3nt: TGTGCCAGCAGTGAACTCACAGGGGAACGGACTGAAGCTTTCTTT

d_gene: TRBD1
j_gene: TRBJ2-5
abundance: few
v_gene: TRBV7-2
CDR3aa: CASRSTGGVWETQYF
CDR3nt: TGTGCCAGCAGATCGACAGGGGGCGTGTGGGAGACCCAGTACTTC

d_gene: .
j_gene: TRBJ1-2
abundance: few
v_gene: TRBV5-1
CDR3aa: CASSSDNDYGYTF
CDR3nt: TGCGCCAGCAGCTCGGACAATGACTATGGCTACACCTTC

d_gene: .
j_gene: TRBJ2-1
abundance: once
v_gene: TRBV19
CDR3aa: CASSSRYFDSRERSYNEQFF
CDR3nt: TGTGCCAGTAGTAGCCGTTATTTTGATAGCCGGGAACGCTCCTACAATGAGCAGTTCTTC

d_gene: .
j_gene: TRBJ2-3
abundance: many
v_gene: TRBV5-1
CDR3aa: CASSFGGDGSTDTQYF
CDR3nt: TGCGCCAGCAGCTTTGGGGGAGACGGTAGCACAGATACGCAGTATTTT

d_gene: .
j_gene: TRBJ2-7
abundance: .
v_gene: TRBV6-5
CDR3aa: CASSYEVAGEQYF
CDR3nt: TGTGCCAGCAGTTACGAGGTAGCTGGTGAGCAGTACTTC

d_gene: .
j_gene: TRBJ1-1
abundance: few
v_gene: TRBV20-1
CDR3aa: CSAPAGERNTEAFF
CDR3nt: TGCAGTGCTCCCGCCGGGGAGCGGAACACTGAAGCTTTCTTT

d_gene: .
j_gene: TRBJ2-5
abundance: many
v_gene: TRBV20-1
CDR3aa: CSARDTSVTQYF
CDR3nt: TGCAGTGCTAGAGATACTTCCGTGACCCAGTACTTC

d_gene: .
j_gene: TRBJ1-1
abundance: many
v_gene: TRBV14
CDR3aa: CASSQLLGGSAFF
CDR3nt: TGTGCCAGCAGCCAGCTTCTCGGGGGCTCAGCTTTCTTT

d_gene: .
j_gene: TRBJ1-4
abundance: few
v_gene: TRBV28
CDR3aa: CASRDFRDREEKLFF
CDR3nt: TGTGCCAGCAGAGACTTCCGGGACCGAGAGGAAAAACTGTTTTTT

d_gene: TRBD1
j_gene: TRBJ2-1
abundance: few
v_gene: TRBV7-2
CDR3aa: CASSPLGGTGVYNEQFF
CDR3nt: TGTGCCAGCAGCCCCCTGGGGGGGACAGGGGTTTACAATGAGCAGTTCTTC

d_gene: .
j_gene: TRBJ2-5
abundance: few
v_gene: TRBV6-1
CDR3aa: CASNKGNSQETQYF
CDR3nt: TGTGCCAGCAATAAGGGGAACAGCCAAGAGACCCAGTACTTC

d_gene: .
j_gene: TRBJ2-1
abundance: few
v_gene: TRBV12-3/TRBV12-4
CDR3aa: CASSLNAVNEQFF
CDR3nt: TGTGCCAGCAGTTTAAATGCAGTGAATGAGCAGTTCTTC

d_gene: .
j_gene: TRBJ1-1
abundance: few
v_gene: TRBV18
CDR3aa: CASSPLSGAGRVNTEAFF
CDR3nt: TGTGCCAGCTCACCACTCTCGGGGGCAGGTAGGGTGAACACTGAAGCTTTCTTT

d_gene: .
j_gene: TRBJ2-4
abundance: many
v_gene: TRBV7-9
CDR3aa: CASSLSEQGRNIQYF
CDR3nt: TGTGCCAGCAGCTTAAGTGAGCAGGGACGAAACATTCAGTACTTC

d_gene: .
j_gene: TRBJ1-1
abundance: .
v_gene: TRBV5-1
CDR3aa: CASSLRQLSPMNTEAFF
CDR3nt: TGCGCCAGCAGCCTACGCCAGTTATCCCCTATGAACACTGAAGCTTTCTTT

d_gene: TRBD2
j_gene: TRBJ2-2
abundance: .
v_gene: TRBV11-3
CDR3aa: CASSPGTSGATGELFF
CDR3nt: TGTGCCAGCAGTCCCGGGACTAGCGGGGCCACCGGGGAGCTGTTTTTT

d_gene: TRBD1
j_gene: TRBJ2-5
abundance: few
v_gene: TRBV7-2
CDR3aa: CASSGRGRGPETQYF
CDR3nt: TGTGCCAGCAGCGGTAGGGGCAGGGGGCCGGAGACCCAGTACTTC

d_gene: .
j_gene: TRBJ2-1
abundance: many
v_gene: TRBV5-6
CDR3aa: CASSLVGAQEQFF
CDR3nt: TGTGCCAGCAGCTTGGTGGGGGCCCAAGAGCAGTTCTTC

d_gene: .
j_gene: TRBJ2-3
abundance: .
v_gene: TRBV24-1
CDR3aa: CATRGADTDTQYF
CDR3nt: TGTGCCACCAGGGGGGCAGACACAGATACGCAGTATTTT

d_gene: TRBD1
j_gene: TRBJ2-7
abundance: many
v_gene: TRBV12-3/TRBV12-4
CDR3aa: CASSLLQGDYEQYF
CDR3nt: TGTGCCAGCAGTTTATTACAGGGGGACTACGAGCAGTACTTC

d_gene: .
j_gene: TRBJ1-2
abundance: many
v_gene: TRBV19
CDR3aa: CATLQGLNGYTF
CDR3nt: TGTGCCACCTTACAGGGCCTGAATGGCTACACCTTC

d_gene: .
j_gene: TRBJ1-2
abundance: many
v_gene: TRBV12-3/TRBV12-4
CDR3aa: CASSQGNYGYTF
CDR3nt: TGTGCCAGCAGTCAGGGAAACTATGGCTACACCTTC

d_gene: .
j_gene: TRBJ1-2
abundance: .
v_gene: TRBV6-6
CDR3aa: CASSSGDSYGYTF
CDR3nt: TGTGCCAGCAGTTCAGGGGATAGCTATGGCTACACCTTC

d_gene: TRBD2
j_gene: TRBJ2-5
abundance: many
v_gene: TRBV4-2
CDR3aa: CASSPGGIAGGQETQYF
CDR3nt: TGTGCCAGCAGCCCTGGGGGAATAGCGGGGGGCCAAGAGACCCAGTACTTC

d_gene: TRBD2
j_gene: TRBJ2-5
abundance: many
v_gene: TRBV11-2
CDR3aa: CASSLLGRGGPKETQYF
CDR3nt: TGTGCCAGCAGCTTACTTGGGCGCGGGGGACCTAAAGAGACCCAGTACTTC

d_gene: .
j_gene: TRBJ1-1
abundance: many
v_gene: TRBV3-1
CDR3aa: CASSEAGEGEVTEAFF
CDR3nt: TGTGCCAGCAGCGAAGCGGGTGAAGGTGAAGTCACTGAAGCTTTCTTT

d_gene: TRBD2
j_gene: TRBJ2-5
abundance: many
v_gene: TRBV12-3/TRBV12-4
CDR3aa: CASSPGTSGFQETQYF
CDR3nt: TGTGCCAGCAGTCCCGGGACTAGCGGGTTCCAAGAGACCCAGTACTTC

d_gene: TRBD1
j_gene: TRBJ2-3
abundance: many
v_gene: TRBV7-9
CDR3aa: CASSHLTGQGALDTQYF
CDR3nt: TGTGCCAGCAGCCACCTGACCGGACAGGGCGCACTGGATACGCAGTATTTT

d_gene: .
j_gene: TRBJ1-5
abundance: many
v_gene: TRBV19
CDR3aa: CASTTIARGNNQPQHF
CDR3nt: TGTGCCAGTACCACCATTGCGAGGGGGAACAATCAGCCCCAGCATTTT